A single sample is the source of the 20 T cell receptor beta chains below, sequenced in a study of identical twins. Using its own MiXCR run on the 5' RACE reads, TCRdb lists one record per CDR3 protein. The data contain fewer than 250,000 distinct CDR3 sequences, 7% to 8.5% of them singletons. These same records also appear under a second study, on yellow fever vaccine responses in identical twins.

The sample comprised CD8+ T cells sorted from blood. The receptors here all came from a woman younger than 30 in good health.

Only a few counts were recorded for this clonotype. The V gene is TRBV7-9, the J gene TRBJ1-2; D is unresolved. CDR3 length equals 12 residues. The germline CDR1 and CDR2 sequences are SEHNR and FQNEAQ (reference sequence). The V gene lost 1 base and the J gene lost 10 bases, with 10 bases spanning the gap. The CDR3 reads CASSLGSGDYTF. The CDR3 DNA follows: TGTGCCAGCAGCTTAGGATCGGGAGACTACACCTTC.

V gene TRBV4-1 combines with J gene TRBJ2-5; tentative D call: TRBD1 (5 bases). This CDR3 contains 16 residues. Between the trimmed V and J ends, which lost 1 base and 5 bases, there was a span of 17 bases. Germline values: CDR1 MGHRA, CDR2 YSYEKL. The CDR3 DNA sequence: TGCGCCAGCAGCCAAGGTTTTTGGGCAGGGCGGGAGACCCAGTACTTC. Protein: CASSQGFWAGRETQYF.

This clonotype was picked up many times. The J gene is TRBJ2-1, the V gene TRBV4-1, with D unclear. The V end lost 1 base, the J end lost 0 bases, and 7 bases lay between the germline ends. Germline V gives CDR1 MGHRA, CDR2 YSYEKL. The CDR3 contains 15 residues. CDR3 in amino acids: CASSQVQSSYNEQFF. CDR3 coding DNA: TGCGCCAGCAGCCAAGTCCAGAGCTCCTACAATGAGCAGTTCTTC.

The chain uses TRBV3-1 and TRBJ2-4; D uncertain. The CDR3 runs to 17 residues. V was cut by 6 bases and J by 6 bases, with 24 bases left in between. Per the germline V gene, CDR1 is LGHDT and CDR2 is YNNKEL (reference sequence). The CDR3 region has the DNA TGTGCCAGCAGTCCCAGTTACACCGGAGAAGGGCCAAACATTCAGTACTTC. This encodes CASSPSYTGEGPNIQYF.

V is TRBV10-2 and J is TRBJ2-3, with D tentatively TRBD1 (6 bases). There are 14 residues in the CDR3. V gave up 7 bases and J gave up 4 bases, with 15 bases separating them. Germline V CDR1 and CDR2: WSHSY, SAAADI. The CDR3 region has the DNA TGCGCCAGCATTAAAGGGGGTCCCGCAGATACGCAGTATTTT. It yields the protein CASIKGGPADTQYF.

The rearrangement joins TRBV20-1 to TRBJ2-5; the match to TRBD2 covers 11 bases. Per the germline V gene, CDR1 is DFQATT and CDR2 is SNEGSKA (reference sequence). V dropped 6 bases and J dropped 3; count of bases not matched to a gene: 3. CDR3 length: 13 amino acids. The CDR3 is CSALGLAEETQYF. The CDR3 nucleotides are TGCAGTGCGTTGGGACTAGCGGAAGAGACCCAGTACTTC.

The chain employs TRBV5-1 and TRBJ2-5, with D hard to call. Looked up from germline, CDR1 is SGHRS and CDR2 is YFSETQ. This CDR3 spans 15 amino acids. The germline V and J ends were trimmed by 0 bases and 4 bases, with 13 bases remaining between them. The CDR3 DNA follows: TGCGCCAGCAGCTTGGGGCAAGCCGACCCAGAGACCCAGTACTTC. This sequence encodes CASSLGQADPETQYF.

This clonotype was recorded many times. The chain employs TRBV28 and TRBJ2-2; 9 positions agree with TRBD1. The V gene's germline CDR1 is MDHEN and CDR2 SYDVKM. CDR3 length: 16 amino acids. V gave up 3 bases and J gave up 7 bases; unmatched junction bases: 9. The CDR3: CASSFTGTGKGGELFF. Written as DNA, the CDR3 is TGTGCCAGCAGTTTCACCGGGACAGGGAAGGGCGGGGAGCTGTTTTTT.

This clonotype was seen repeatedly, ten times or more. V gene TRBV15 combines with J gene TRBJ1-5; no clear D gene. The CDR3 is 15 residues long. Per the germline V gene, CDR1 is LNHNV and CDR2 is YYDKDF (reference sequence). V lost 3 bases to trimming and J lost 0 bases, with 9 bases between them. The CDR3 DNA sequence: TGTGCCACCAGCAGTGCAGGAGTTAGCAATCAGCCCCAGCATTTT. This sequence encodes CATSSAGVSNQPQHF.

This clonotype showed up many times. The chain joins TRBV3-1 to TRBJ1-1; D not certain. Germline V lookup: CDR1 LGHDT, CDR2 YNNKEL (reference sequence). V was shortened by 0 bases and J by 1 base, with 9 bases between the two germline ends. This CDR3 spans 15 amino acids. CDR3 sequence reads: CASSQDRGSNTEAFF. The CDR3 DNA reads TGTGCCAGCAGCCAAGATAGAGGTTCGAACACTGAAGCTTTCTTT. The entire variable domain, with the rest obtained from reference TRBV3-1 and TRBJ1-1, is as follows: DTAVSQTPKYLVTQMGNDKSIKCEQNLGHDTMYWYKQDSKKFLKIMFSYNNKELIINETVPNRFSPKSPDKAHLNLHINSLELGDSAVYFCASSQDRGSNTEAFFGQGTRLTVV.

This clonotype was seen ten or more times. The chain recombines TRBV5-5 with TRBJ2-3; TRBD1 might be the D (6 bases). The CDR3 length is 15 residues. Trimming cost V 4 bases and J 1 base, with 13 bases left between them. Germline V CDR1 and CDR2: SGHKS, YYEKEE (reference sequence). In DNA form, the CDR3 reads TGTGCCAGCAGCCGACAGGATCGAGGCACAGATACGCAGTATTTT. This sequence encodes CASSRQDRGTDTQYF. Drawing the rest from reference TRBV5-5 and TRBJ2-3, the complete variable domain is DAGVTQSPTHLIKTRGQQVTLRCSPISGHKSVSWYQQVLGQGPQFIFQYYEKEERGRGNFPDRFSARQFPNYSSELNVNALLLGDSALYLCASSRQDRGTDTQYFGPGTRLTVL.

This chain joins TRBV12-3 or TRBV12-4 and TRBJ2-5; unclear D gene. The V end was cut by 1 base, the J end by 1 base, with 4 bases between. The CDR3 loop spans 13 amino acids. CDR3 DNA sequence: TGTGCCAGCAGTTTAGAAACCCAAGAGACCCAGTACTTC. This sequence encodes CASSLETQETQYF.

This clonotype was seen at least ten times. The gene calls are TRBV12-3 or TRBV12-4 and TRBJ2-7; 13 nucleotides agree with TRBD2. Trimming took 5 bases from V and 3 from J; bases not matched to a gene: 4. The CDR3 has 15 amino acids. CDR3 sequence (DNA): TGTGCCAGCAGTCTGACTAGCGGGAGGTTCTACGAGCAGTACTTC. Translating it yields CASSLTSGRFYEQYF.

In this sample, this clonotype turned up many times. The V and J genes are TRBV24-1 and TRBJ2-7; D is perhaps TRBD1 (5 bases). The CDR3 contains 13 residues. Per the germline V gene, CDR1 is KGHDR and CDR2 is SFDVKD. V dropped 4 bases and J dropped 7 bases, with 13 bases sitting between them. CDR3 protein: CATSDPDSLEQYF. DNA of the CDR3: TGTGCCACCAGTGACCCTGACAGCCTGGAGCAGTACTTC.

This clonotype was recorded a few times. The rearrangement joins TRBV27 to TRBJ2-1, with 11 bases identical to TRBD2. The J segment lost 2 bases and the V segment lost 2 bases, leaving 5 bases of the junction unmatched. This CDR3 region has 17 residues. The germline V gene encodes CDR1 MNHEY and CDR2 SMNVEV (reference sequence). In nucleotides, the CDR3 is TGTGCCAGCAGTTTACGTAGCGGGAGGGACCCCTACAATGAGCAGTTCTTC. Its translation: CASSLRSGRDPYNEQFF.

This clonotype was seen repeatedly, ten times or more. The chain couples TRBV6-1 to TRBJ2-1; D is uncertain. Trimming removed 5 bases at V and 0 bases at J, with 11 bases between. This CDR3 is 15 amino acids long. From germline, CDR1 is MNHNS and CDR2 SASEGT. The CDR3 region has the DNA TGTGCCAGCAGTCCTCAAGGTAGCTCCTACAATGAGCAGTTCTTC. Its translation is CASSPQGSSYNEQFF.

The chain combines TRBV19 with TRBJ2-3; D may be TRBD1 or TRBD2 (5 bases each). Per the germline V gene, CDR1 is LNHDA and CDR2 is SQIVND (reference sequence). V was cut by 6 bases and J by 1 base, with 11 bases left in between. This CDR3 comprises 14 residues. The CDR3 region is CASRVGRRTDTQYF. CDR3 bases: TGTGCCAGTAGGGTGGGACGCCGCACAGATACGCAGTATTTT.

This clonotype was observed at least ten times. This sequence joins TRBV11-2 and TRBJ2-5, with D hard to call. V was pared by 5 bases and J by 5 bases, with 18 bases between. The length of the CDR3 is 15 residues. CDR1 is SGHAT, CDR2 FQNNGV, per germline. CDR3 bases: TGTGCCAGCAGCGAATCCCGCCCAGCGAGGGAGACCCAGTACTTC. Protein sequence: CASSESRPARETQYF.

This clonotype was recorded many times. V usage is TRBV6-5 and J usage is TRBJ2-2; 8 bases fit TRBD2. Per germline, CDR1 MNHEY and CDR2 SVGAGI. CDR3 length equals 13 residues. J was trimmed by 7 bases and V by 2 bases; bases with no gene match: 0. DNA of the CDR3: TGTGCCAGCAGTTACACTAGCGGCGGGGAGCTGTTTTTT. This gives the protein CASSYTSGGELFF.

This clonotype has only a few counts. V and J are TRBV6-5 and TRBJ2-1; 9 nucleotides match TRBD2. The CDR3 is 16 residues long. Germline CDR1 MNHEY, CDR2 SVGAGI. J gave up 5 bases and V 0 bases, and 5 bases lay outside the gene matches. CDR3 DNA sequence: TGTGCCAGCAGTTACTCAAGCGGGAGGCCCGACAATGAGCAGTTCTTC. Translation gives CASSYSSGRPDNEQFF.